These T cell receptor beta chains were read from a single sample in a study of blood T cell repertoires in COVID-19. Some clones are missing from TCRdb's copy, which holds only in-frame ones; the method was immunoSEQ multiplex PCR. This table holds over 90,000 clones, roughly 87% found once. The sequenced sample was peripheral blood. These receptors all come from a man aged 50-59 years with active COVID-19. Each CDR3 is given with its conserved first and last residue. Fields, in order: V gene, D gene, J gene, clone size, CDR3 protein, CDR3 DNA. D genes are given only for firm matches. The size field is filled for only some rows; it gives once, few, many or a size class.

TRBV6-5	TRBD1	TRBJ1-2	.	CASIPGGFYGYTF	TGTGCCAGCATTCCAGGGGGCTTCTATGGCTACACCTTC
TRBV14	TRBD1	TRBJ2-2	once	CASSPRQGWFGELFF	TGTGCCAGCAGCCCCCGACAGGGATGGTTCGGGGAGCTGTTTTTT
TRBV3-1/TRBV3-2	.	TRBJ2-1	few	CASSPRGGTGINEQFF	TGTGCCAGCAGCCCACGCGGGGGGACAGGGATCAATGAGCAGTTCTTC
TRBV18	.	TRBJ2-6	.	CASSPRSGANVLTF	TGTGCCAGCTCACCGCGCTCTGGGGCCAACGTCCTGACTTTC
TRBV29-1	.	TRBJ1-3	.	CSVRETGNTIYF	TGCAGCGTTCGGGAAACGGGAAACACCATATATTTT
TRBV30	TRBD2	TRBJ2-7	.	CAWQRDGSYEQYF	TGTGCCTGGCAGCGGGACGGTTCCTACGAGCAGTACTTC
TRBV6-6	TRBD1	TRBJ2-7	.	CASSPRQGAAYEQYF	TGTGCCAGCAGTCCCCGACAGGGGGCAGCCTACGAGCAGTACTTC
TRBV6-2/TRBV6-3	TRBD1	TRBJ1-2	.	CASSYSDRVGYTF	TGTGCCAGCAGTTATTCCGACAGGGTCGGCTACACCTTC
TRBV30	TRBD1	TRBJ2-7	once	CAFSGTGDHEQYF	TGTGCCTTTTCCGGGACAGGGGACCACGAGCAGTACTTC
TRBV4-1	TRBD2	TRBJ2-1	.	CASSQDRSGGREQFF	TGCGCCAGCAGCCAAGATAGGAGCGGGGGGCGTGAGCAGTTCTTC
TRBV5-6	TRBD1	TRBJ2-7	.	CASSFGTGSSYEQYF	TGTGCCAGCAGCTTCGGGACAGGGAGCTCCTACGAGCAGTACTTC
TRBV19	.	TRBJ2-2	.	CATRLADVNTGELFF	TGTGCCACACGCCTGGCGGATGTGAACACCGGGGAGCTGTTTTTT
TRBV7-2	.	TRBJ2-3	.	CASSPVGGPTDTQYF	TGTGCCAGCAGTCCCGTCGGGGGTCCCACAGATACGCAGTATTTT
TRBV10-3	.	TRBJ1-1	once	CAISESTLLNTEAFF	TGTGCCATCAGTGAGTCGACTCTTTTGAACACTGAAGCTTTCTTT
TRBV10-3	TRBD1	TRBJ1-2	.	CAITVDRGAGYTF	TGTGCCATCACTGTGGACAGGGGGGCTGGCTACACCTTC
TRBV7-3	TRBD2	TRBJ2-1	once	CASSLNWGSGGYNEQFF	TGTGCCAGCAGCTTAAATTGGGGTAGCGGGGGTTACAATGAGCAGTTCTTC
TRBV30	TRBD1	TRBJ1-1	once	CAWSRDRVTEAFF	TGTGCCTGGAGTAGGGACAGGGTCACTGAAGCTTTCTTT
TRBV19	.	TRBJ1-6	.	CASSERDGSYNSPLHF	TGTGCCAGTAGTGAGCGCGATGGGTCCTATAATTCACCCCTCCACTTT
TRBV19	.	TRBJ1-2	few	CASSIPNYGYTF	TGTGCCAGTAGTATCCCAAACTATGGCTACACCTTC
TRBV30	.	TRBJ1-6	.	CAWSQDSYNSPLHF	TGTGCCTGGAGCCAGGACTCCTATAATTCACCCCTCCACTTT
TRBV13	.	TRBJ1-1	.	CASSSPTNTEAFF	TGTGCCAGCAGCTCACCTACGAACACTGAAGCTTTCTTT
TRBV18	TRBD1	TRBJ1-6	once	CASSPLRTGGDSPLHF	TGTGCCAGCTCACCACTCCGGACAGGGGGGGATTCACCCCTCCACTTT
TRBV6-2/TRBV6-3	TRBD1	TRBJ1-5	.	CASSYGQGRNQPQHF	TGTGCCAGCAGTTACGGACAGGGTAGGAATCAGCCCCAGCATTTT
TRBV4-2	TRBD1	TRBJ1-1	few	CASSQEGFSGTGLAFF	TGTGCCAGCAGCCAAGAAGGTTTTAGCGGGACAGGGCTGGCTTTCTTT
TRBV27	.	TRBJ2-5	once	CASRPWDFQETQYF	TGTGCCAGCAGGCCGTGGGACTTTCAAGAGACCCAGTACTTC
TRBV6-4	TRBD1	TRBJ2-5	.	CASRRTGGRETQYF	TGTGCCAGCAGGAGGACAGGGGGCCGGGAGACCCAGTACTTC
TRBV4-1	TRBD1	TRBJ1-4	few	CASARGQGSEKLFF	TGCGCCAGCGCCCGGGGACAGGGTAGTGAAAAACTGTTTTTT
TRBV29-1	.	TRBJ2-1	.	CSVEDPIQGQFF	TGCAGCGTTGAAGATCCCATCCAGGGGCAGTTCTTC
TRBV5-8	.	TRBJ1-5	.	CASSWRRVQPQHF	TGTGCCAGCAGCTGGAGAAGAGTTCAGCCCCAGCATTTT
TRBV19	.	TRBJ2-2	.	CASSDQGFVPTGELFF	TGTGCCAGTAGTGACCAGGGTTTCGTTCCAACCGGGGAGCTGTTTTTT
TRBV7-6	TRBD1	TRBJ2-7	.	CASSHGTGSYEQYF	TGTGCCAGCAGCCATGGGACAGGGTCCTACGAGCAGTACTTC
TRBV6-1	.	TRBJ2-3	once	CASSEAIGGAQYF	TGTGCCAGCAGTGAAGCTATAGGAGGGGCGCAGTATTTT
TRBV5-1	.	TRBJ2-5	.	CASSLAGVVGETQYF	TGCGCCAGCAGCTTGGCGGGGGTGGTAGGAGAGACCCAGTACTTC
TRBV5-4	.	TRBJ2-1	.	CASSFGGGPQEQFF	TGTGCCAGCAGCTTTGGGGGGGGGCCTCAGGAGCAGTTCTTC
TRBV6-5	TRBD1	TRBJ1-2	once	CASTRTGENYGYTF	TGTGCCAGCACCAGGACAGGGGAAAACTATGGCTACACCTTC
TRBV18	.	TRBJ2-5	once	CASSPRQQETQYF	TGTGCCAGCTCACCGAGACAGCAAGAGACCCAGTACTTC
TRBV7-2	TRBD2	TRBJ2-1	once	CASSSGGYNEQFF	TGTGCCAGCAGCTCCGGGGGGTACAATGAGCAGTTCTTC
TRBV6-2/TRBV6-3	TRBD2	TRBJ2-5	.	CASSYYRLAGMASQETQYF	TGTGCCAGCAGTTACTACCGACTAGCGGGGATGGCAAGCCAAGAGACCCAGTACTTC
TRBV5-1	TRBD2	TRBJ2-5	.	CASSPGGGLPSQYF	TGCGCCAGCAGCCCCGGGGGGGGACTACCCTCCCAGTACTTC
TRBV21-1	.	TRBJ2-7	.	CASSTPRTGGYEQYF	TGTGCCAGCAGCACTCCTCGGACAGGGGGCTACGAGCAGTACTTC
TRBV6-4	.	TRBJ2-1	.	CASSHTRGASEQFF	TGTGCCAGCAGTCACACCCGGGGGGCTTCTGAGCAGTTCTTC
TRBV5-6	.	TRBJ2-1	.	CASSLALRQISYNEQFF	TGTGCCAGCAGCTTGGCATTAAGACAGATCTCCTACAATGAGCAGTTCTTC
TRBV7-2	.	TRBJ2-5	.	CASSFEGGAQYF	TGTGCCAGCAGCTTTGAAGGGGGAGCCCAGTACTTC